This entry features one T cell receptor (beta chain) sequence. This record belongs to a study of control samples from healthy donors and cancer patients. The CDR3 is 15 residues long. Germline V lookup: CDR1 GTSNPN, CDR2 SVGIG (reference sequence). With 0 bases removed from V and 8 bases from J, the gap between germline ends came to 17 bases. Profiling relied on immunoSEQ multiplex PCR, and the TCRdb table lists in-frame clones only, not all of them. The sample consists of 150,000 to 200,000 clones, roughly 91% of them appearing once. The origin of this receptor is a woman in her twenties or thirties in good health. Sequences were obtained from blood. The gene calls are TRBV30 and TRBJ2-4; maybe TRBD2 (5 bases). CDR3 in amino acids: CAWSVSQIAGDIQYF. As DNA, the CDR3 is TGTGCCTGGAGTGTATCGCAAATAGCCGGGGACATTCAGTACTTC.